These 22 T cell receptor beta chains share one sample of origin, sequenced in a study of CD8+CD57+ T cells in acquired aplastic anemia. Profiling that covered TCR beta VDJ and CDR3 relied on genomic DNA as its template. TCRdb itself ran the reads through MiXCR, one entry per CDR3 protein. The repertoire has roughly 180,000 distinct CDR3 sequences, about three fifths of them found once; the top ten carry under 55%. Sequencing involved patients with CD8+CD57+ cell expansion previously shown by flow cytometry. The sequenced sample was sorted CD4+, CD8+, or CD8+CD57+ T cells (not recorded which) from PBMCs. These receptors were taken from a human donor with aplastic anemia.

This clonotype was detected only a few times. The genes are TRBV7-9 and TRBJ2-7; D might be TRBD2 (5 bases). Germline CDR1 and CDR2: SEHNR and FQNEAQ (reference sequence). The length of the CDR3 is 15 residues. The germline V and J ends were trimmed by 2 bases and 4 bases, with 15 bases remaining between them. The CDR3 nucleotides are TGTGCCAGCAGCTTAACGGCGGCGGGCCCTTACGAGCAGTACTTC. Translation gives CASSLTAAGPYEQYF.

The rearrangement joins TRBV9 to TRBJ1-3; D unresolved. Germline-derived CDR1 and CDR2 are SGDLS and YYNGEE. The CDR3 sequence is 11 residues long. The V gene lost 7 bases and the J gene lost 4 bases, with 6 bases spanning the gap. The CDR3 loop reads CASRAGNTIYF. The CDR3 DNA reads as TGTGCCAGCCGGGCCGGAAACACCATATATTTT.

The rearrangement uses TRBV15 and TRBJ2-1, with 13 bases lining up with TRBD2. Per the germline V gene, CDR1 is LNHNV and CDR2 is YYDKDF (reference sequence). The CDR3 sequence is 16 residues long. Germline trimming cut 2 bases from V and 10 bases from J; bases unmatched to any gene: 8. The CDR3, as DNA: TGTGCCACCAGCAGATCTGGACTAGCGGGAGAAGGCGAGCAGTTCTTC. Its protein is CATSRSGLAGEGEQFF. The whole variable domain, filled in from reference TRBV15 and TRBJ2-1, reads DAMVIQNPRYQVTQFGKPVTLSCSQTLNHNVMYWYQQKSSQAPKLLFHYYDKDFNNEADTPDNFQSRRPNTSFCFLDIRSPGLGDTAMYLCATSRSGLAGEGEQFFGPGTRLTVL.

CDR3 in DNA: TGTGCCAGCAGTCCTCAGGGGGTGGTCTACGAGCAGTACTTC. As protein: CASSPQGVVYEQYF. V gene TRBV14 combines with J gene TRBJ2-7; 7 bases line up with TRBD1. This CDR3 contains 14 residues. CDR1 is SGHDN, CDR2 FVKESK, per germline. After removal of 6 bases from V and 3 bases from J, the junction contained 8 bases not matched to a gene.

This clonotype was seen many times. The chain links TRBV10-2 to TRBJ2-7; TRBD2 matches at 9 bases. Germline trimming cut 6 bases from V and 2 bases from J; bases unmatched to any gene: 8. The CDR3 length is 15 residues. Germline lookup yields CDR1 WSHSY and CDR2 SAAADI. CDR3 nucleotides: TGCGCCAGCAGGGGAGTTAGCGGGGGTCCCTACGAGCAGTACTTC. Its protein product is CASRGVSGGPYEQYF.

The chain uses TRBV5-1 and TRBJ1-1; the D gene is possibly TRBD1 (5 bases). Trimming cost V 5 bases and J 6 bases, with 8 bases left between them. This CDR3 contains 11 residues. Germline V gene data show CDR1 as SGHRS and CDR2 as YFSETQ. CDR3 in DNA: TGCGCCAGCAGATCACAGGCTGAAGCTTTCTTT. Amino acid sequence: CASRSQAEAFF.

A few counts support this clonotype. This chain connects TRBV7-9 to TRBJ2-1; D assignment may be TRBD1 or TRBD2 (5 bases each). The CDR3 has 15 residues. V lost 5 bases, J lost 4 bases, and 15 bases lay in between. From germline, CDR1 is SEHNR and CDR2 FQNEAQ (reference sequence). The CDR3 region is CASSPRSGLYNEQFF. The CDR3 DNA is TGTGCCAGCAGCCCCCGGTCGGGGCTTTACAATGAGCAGTTCTTC.

This chain connects TRBV10-3 to TRBJ2-5; D is possibly TRBD1 (6 bases). Germline CDR1 reads ENHRY; CDR2 reads SYGVKD. Trimming left V 2 bases short and J 5 bases short, with 12 bases between. This CDR3 is 14 amino acids long. This CDR3 reads CAISEVGAGETQYF. The DNA of the CDR3 is TGTGCCATCAGTGAGGTGGGGGCTGGGGAGACCCAGTACTTC.

At least ten counts were recorded for this clonotype. The chain combines TRBV4-1 with TRBJ1-2; TRBD1 matches at 8 bases. The CDR3 extends over 15 amino acids. Germline CDR1 reads MGHRA; CDR2 reads YSYEKL. Trimming at V came to 0 bases and at J to 6 bases, leaving 6 bases not matched to a gene. CDR3 nucleotide sequence: TGCGCCAGCAGCCAAGATAGGGCAGGGGGCGATGGCTACACCTTC. Protein sequence: CASSQDRAGGDGYTF.

This clonotype has ten or more counts. This chain connects TRBV11-2 to TRBJ1-1; 8 bases are a match to TRBD1. The V segment lost 0 bases and the J segment 11 bases; nucleotides outside the gene matches: 11. The V gene's germline CDR1 is SGHAT and CDR2 FQNNGV. This CDR3 comprises 15 residues. CDR3 in amino acids: CASSLDRDRRREAFF. Here the CDR3 DNA reads TGTGCCAGCAGCTTAGATCGGGACAGGAGGAGAGAGGCTTTCTTT.

This clonotype was seen only once. This chain's CDR3 is CASIWWGLRETQYF. The DNA for the CDR3 is TGTGCCAGCATTTGGTGGGGGTTGCGGGAGACCCAGTACTTC. This chain links TRBV2 with TRBJ2-5, with D possibly being TRBD1 or TRBD2 (5 bases each). V was clipped by 7 bases and J by 5 bases, with 17 bases between them. Germline V CDR1 and CDR2: SNHLY, FYNNEI. CDR3 length: 14 amino acids.

This clonotype was seen only a few times. This chain links TRBV7-8 with TRBJ2-1; D not resolved. V shed 1 base and J shed 4 bases, with 5 bases lying between them. The germline gives CDR1 SGHVS, CDR2 FQNEAQ. The CDR3 has 13 amino acids. The CDR3 DNA follows: TGTGCCAGCAGCTTAGAGAGTTACAATGAGCAGTTCTTC. It yields the protein CASSLESYNEQFF.

The CDR3 loop is CATSAQGVSPLHF. In DNA form, the CDR3 reads TGTGCCACATCGGCCCAGGGGGTTTCACCCCTCCACTTT. J is TRBJ1-6 and V is TRBV7-9; TRBD1 aligns across 7 bases. This CDR3 spans 13 amino acids. Trimming took 10 bases from V and 9 from J; bases not matched to a gene: 9. The germline gives CDR1 SEHNR, CDR2 FQNEAQ (reference sequence).

The chain carries TRBV10-3 and TRBJ2-1, with D hard to call. Per germline, CDR1 ENHRY and CDR2 SYGVKD. V was cut by 0 bases and J by 6 bases, with 15 bases left in between. The CDR3 has 16 residues. The CDR3 loop is CAISESTSARTNEQFF. The DNA of the CDR3 is TGTGCCATCAGTGAGTCGACTTCGGCTCGCACCAATGAGCAGTTCTTC.

The chain combines TRBV7-9 with TRBJ2-2; possible D gene TRBD2, 6 bases. Trimming took 1 base from V and 6 from J, leaving 15 bases between them. This CDR3 is 16 amino acids long. The germline CDR1 and CDR2 sequences are SEHNR and FQNEAQ (reference sequence). CDR3 residues: CASSLVAGQDSGELFF. The CDR3 DNA is TGTGCCAGCAGCTTAGTGGCGGGGCAGGATTCCGGGGAGCTGTTTTTT. The whole variable domain, remainder taken from reference TRBV7-9 and TRBJ2-2, is DTGVSQNPRHKITKRGQNVTFRCDPISEHNRLYWYRQTLGQGPEFLTYFQNEAQLEKSRLLSDRFSAERPKGSFSTLEIQRTEQGDSAMYLCASSLVAGQDSGELFFGEGSRLTVL.

DNA for the CDR3: TGCGCCAGCAGCGCCGCCGGGACAGGGGGCGGGAATGAGCAGTTCTTC. It translates to CASSAAGTGGGNEQFF. The J gene is TRBJ2-1, the V gene TRBV5-1; 12 bases match TRBD1. The V and J ends lost 4 bases and 7 bases, in that order; junction bases with no gene match: 9. CDR1 and CDR2 (germline): SGHRS, YFSETQ. CDR3 size: 16 residues.

This clonotype has more than one count but fewer than ten. The V call is TRBV10-3, the J call TRBJ1-2; D may be TRBD1 (5 bases). Between the trimmed V and J ends, which lost 10 bases and 4 bases, there was a span of 16 bases. Germline-derived CDR1 and CDR2 are ENHRY and SYGVKD. The CDR3 has 13 amino acids. CDR3 amino acids: CATRQLTTYGYTF. In DNA, the CDR3 is TGTGCCACTCGACAGTTAACTACCTATGGCTACACCTTC.

The CDR3 here is CASSDSGLAGGPTGELFF. The CDR3 DNA follows: TGTGCCAGCAGTGACTCGGGACTAGCGGGGGGGCCAACCGGGGAGCTGTTTTTT. V usage is TRBV2 and J usage is TRBJ2-2, with 16 bases fitting TRBD2. Germline V gene sequence: CDR1 SNHLY, CDR2 FYNNEI. The CDR3 has 18 residues. V lost 3 bases, J lost 5 bases, and 6 bases stayed unmatched.

The chain joins TRBV9 to TRBJ2-2; 8 bases fit TRBD2. V lost 5 bases to trimming and J lost 4 bases; unmatched junction nucleotides: 7. The germline gives CDR1 SGDLS, CDR2 YYNGEE. The CDR3 is made up of 15 amino acids. The CDR3 DNA reads TGTGCCAGCAGGGGAGAGCGGGGGAGCACCGGGGAGCTGTTTTTT. This translates into CASRGERGSTGELFF.

This rearrangement joins TRBV27 to TRBJ1-2; D is unclear. Germline CDR1 and CDR2: MNHEY and SMNVEV (reference sequence). V gave up 6 bases and J gave up 6 bases, with 14 bases separating them. This CDR3 is built from 13 residues. The CDR3 nucleotides read TGTGCCAGCAGACTTACGAGGTCTGATGGCTACACCTTC. Translating gives CASRLTRSDGYTF.

The sample holds many counts of this clonotype. V gene TRBV7-9 combines with J gene TRBJ1-6; 7 bases are a match to TRBD1. This CDR3 is built from 14 residues. CDR1 is SEHNR, CDR2 FQNEAQ, per germline (reference sequence). After removal of 4 bases from V and 10 bases from J, the junction contained 7 bases not matched to a gene. CDR3 in amino acids: CASSWGTEHSPLHF. The CDR3 nucleotides read TGTGCCAGCAGCTGGGGGACAGAACACTCACCCCTCCACTTT.

The chain couples TRBV15 to TRBJ1-6; the D gene is possibly TRBD1 (6 bases). CDR1 and CDR2 (germline): LNHNV, YYDKDF (reference sequence). The CDR3 totals 14 residues. Deletions cut 8 bases from V and 14 bases from J, with 22 bases between. The CDR3, as DNA: TGTGCCACCGGCGTACCCGGGACATTCCGCACCCTCCACTTT. Encoded protein: CATGVPGTFRTLHF.